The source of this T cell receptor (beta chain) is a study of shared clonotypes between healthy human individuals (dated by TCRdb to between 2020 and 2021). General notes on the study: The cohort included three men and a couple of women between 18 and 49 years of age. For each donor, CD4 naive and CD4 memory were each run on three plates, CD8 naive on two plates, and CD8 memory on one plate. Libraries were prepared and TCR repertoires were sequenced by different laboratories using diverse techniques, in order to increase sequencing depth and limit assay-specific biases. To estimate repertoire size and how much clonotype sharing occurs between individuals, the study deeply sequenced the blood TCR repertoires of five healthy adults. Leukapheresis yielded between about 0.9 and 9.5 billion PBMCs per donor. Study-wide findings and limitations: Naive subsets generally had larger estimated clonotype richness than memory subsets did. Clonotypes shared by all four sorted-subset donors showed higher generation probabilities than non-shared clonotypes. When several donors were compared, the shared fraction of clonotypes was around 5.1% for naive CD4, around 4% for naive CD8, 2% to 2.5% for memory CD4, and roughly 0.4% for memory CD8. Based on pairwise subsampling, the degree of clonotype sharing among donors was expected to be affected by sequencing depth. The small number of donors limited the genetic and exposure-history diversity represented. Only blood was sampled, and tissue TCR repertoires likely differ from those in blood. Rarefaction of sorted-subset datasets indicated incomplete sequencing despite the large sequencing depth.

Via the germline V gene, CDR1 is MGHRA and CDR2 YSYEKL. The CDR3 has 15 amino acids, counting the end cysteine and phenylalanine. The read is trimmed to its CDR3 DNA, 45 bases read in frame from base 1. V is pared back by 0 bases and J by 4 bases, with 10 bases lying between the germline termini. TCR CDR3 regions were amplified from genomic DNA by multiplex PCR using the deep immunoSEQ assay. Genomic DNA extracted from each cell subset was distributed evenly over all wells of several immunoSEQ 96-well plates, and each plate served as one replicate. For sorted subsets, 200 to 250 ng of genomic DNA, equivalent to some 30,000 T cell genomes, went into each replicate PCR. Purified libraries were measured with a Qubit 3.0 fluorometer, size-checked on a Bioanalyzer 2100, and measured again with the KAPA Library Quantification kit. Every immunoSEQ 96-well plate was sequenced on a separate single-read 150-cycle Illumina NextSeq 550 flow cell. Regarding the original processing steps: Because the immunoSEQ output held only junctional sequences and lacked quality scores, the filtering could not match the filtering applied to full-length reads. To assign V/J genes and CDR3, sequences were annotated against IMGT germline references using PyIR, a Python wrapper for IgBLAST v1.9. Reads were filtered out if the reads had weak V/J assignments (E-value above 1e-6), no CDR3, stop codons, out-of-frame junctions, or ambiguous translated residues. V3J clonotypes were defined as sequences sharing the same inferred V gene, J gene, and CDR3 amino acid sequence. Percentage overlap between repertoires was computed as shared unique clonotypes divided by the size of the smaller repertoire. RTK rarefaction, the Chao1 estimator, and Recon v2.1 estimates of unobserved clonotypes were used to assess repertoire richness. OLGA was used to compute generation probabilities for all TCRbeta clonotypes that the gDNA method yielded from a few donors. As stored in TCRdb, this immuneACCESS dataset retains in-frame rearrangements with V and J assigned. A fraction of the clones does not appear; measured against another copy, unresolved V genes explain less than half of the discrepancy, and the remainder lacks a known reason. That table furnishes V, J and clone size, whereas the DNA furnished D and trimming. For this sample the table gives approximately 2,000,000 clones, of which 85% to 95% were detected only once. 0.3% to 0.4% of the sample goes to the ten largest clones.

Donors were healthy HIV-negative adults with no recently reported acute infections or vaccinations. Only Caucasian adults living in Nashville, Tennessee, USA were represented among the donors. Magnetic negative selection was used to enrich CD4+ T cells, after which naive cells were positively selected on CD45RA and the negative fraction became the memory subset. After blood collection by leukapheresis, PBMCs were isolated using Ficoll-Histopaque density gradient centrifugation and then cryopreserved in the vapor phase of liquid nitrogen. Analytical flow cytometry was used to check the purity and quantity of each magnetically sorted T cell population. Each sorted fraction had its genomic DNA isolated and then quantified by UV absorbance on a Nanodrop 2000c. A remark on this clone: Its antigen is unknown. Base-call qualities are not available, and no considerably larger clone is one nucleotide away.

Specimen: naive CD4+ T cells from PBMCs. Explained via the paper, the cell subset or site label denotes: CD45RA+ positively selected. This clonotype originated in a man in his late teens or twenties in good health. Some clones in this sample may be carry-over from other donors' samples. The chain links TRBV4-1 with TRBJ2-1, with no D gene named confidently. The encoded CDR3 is CASSQDPAAYNEQFF. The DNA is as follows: TGCGCCAGCAGCCAAGATCCGGCAGCATACAATGAGCAGTTCTTC.